This TCR beta chain was recovered during a study of cytomegalovirus exposure and HLA in healthy donors. Germline V gene lookup returns CDR1 SQVTM and CDR2 ANQGSEA. CDR3 length equals 14 residues. Trimming stripped 4 bases from V and 0 bases from J, with 10 bases between. 13 Jbeta primers and 60 Vbeta primers were used for the PCR. Libraries were prepared by immunoSEQ multiplex PCR; TCRdb keeps only in-frame clonotypes and omits some of them. The table lists some 130,000 clones, around 77% of them singletons. The clonotype originates from a man in his fifties in good health and CMV-seronegative. Source material: PBMCs. The J gene is TRBJ2-1, the V gene TRBV29-1; D unresolved. The CDR3 coding sequence is TGCAGCGTTGTGTCTCCCCTCTCCTACAATGAGCAGTTCTTC. This gives the protein CSVVSPLSYNEQFF.